This T cell receptor (beta chain) was found in a study of shared clonotypes between healthy human individuals. A remark on this clone: The antigen is undetermined.

When replicate PCRs were run on unsorted PBMC, they used about 300 ng DNA, some 30,000 T cell genomes. This table comes from immunoSEQ multiplex PCR, and its TCRdb copy is limited to in-frame clones, with some not included. The sample holds about 510,000 clones, 79% seen once. V trimming: 6 bases; J trimming: 5 bases; junction bases outside the gene matches: 9. Germline lookup yields CDR1 LNHDA and CDR2 SQIVND (reference sequence). The CDR3 is 15 residues long. Notes on the study in general: Among donors, the sharing of clonotypes was expected to be influenced by sequencing depth.

The sample consisted of PBMCs. The V gene is TRBV19, the J gene TRBJ2-5, with TRBD1 matching 10 bases. This sequence originates from a woman in her forties in good health. Some clones in this sample may be carry-over from other donors' samples. In DNA, the CDR3 is TGTGCCAGTAGCCCTCCGGGACAGGGGCGGGAGACCCAGTACTTC. Translation gives CASSPPGQGRETQYF.